The 27 T cell receptor beta chains given below trace back to one sample, sequenced in a study of T-cell reconstitution after alpha-beta-depleted transplantation in children. The TCRbeta library incorporated unique molecular identifiers. From the PCR reads, TCRdb called clonotypes with MiXCR, one entry per CDR3 protein. The data show about 91,000 distinct CDR3 sequences, with 7% to 10% seen just once and 6.9% held by the top ten. Sequenced material: PBMCs from the stem cell graft donor, taken from the stem cell graft. These receptor sequences come from a human donor who donated a stem cell graft to a child with congenital amegakaryocytic thrombocytopenia.

This clonotype was counted ten times or more. The chain has TRBV18 and TRBJ2-7; 10 bases agree with TRBD2. CDR3 size: 17 residues. Germline CDR1 KGHSH, CDR2 LQKENI. J was trimmed by 0 bases and V by 2 bases; bases with no gene match: 7. The CDR3 region is CASSPGGTSADSYEQYF. The DNA of the CDR3 is TGTGCCAGCTCACCAGGGGGGACTAGCGCGGACTCCTACGAGCAGTACTTC.

This clonotype appeared many times. The chain joins TRBV15 to TRBJ2-7; tentative D call: TRBD1 (5 bases). The V and J ends lost 5 bases and 5 bases respectively, with 16 bases between them. The CDR3 has 14 residues. The V gene's germline CDR1 is LNHNV and CDR2 YYDKDF (reference sequence). The CDR3 here is CATSETELDHEQYF. The CDR3 DNA reads TGTGCCACCAGCGAGACAGAGCTAGACCACGAGCAGTACTTC.

This clonotype was detected ten times or more. The CDR3 region is CASGGTGDGEQFF. Here the CDR3 DNA reads TGTGCCAGCGGAGGGACAGGGGATGGGGAGCAGTTCTTC. The chain links TRBV5-5 to TRBJ2-1, with TRBD1 matching 10 bases. The J segment lost 10 bases and the V segment lost 7 bases, leaving 8 bases of the junction unmatched. The CDR3 has 13 amino acids. Germline V gene data show CDR1 as SGHKS and CDR2 as YYEKEE (reference sequence).

This clonotype came up many times. V gene TRBV20-1 combines with J gene TRBJ1-6; 9 nucleotides line up with TRBD1. The V and J ends lost 4 bases and 10 bases, in that order; junction bases with no gene match: 8. CDR1 is DFQATT and CDR2 is SNEGSKA in the germline V gene (reference sequence). The CDR3 spans 14 residues. In DNA, the CDR3 is TGCAGTGCTAAGCCGGGACAGGGAGACTCACCCCTCCACTTT. Protein: CSAKPGQGDSPLHF.

This clonotype was detected ten times or more. This chain connects TRBV7-9 to TRBJ2-7; D remains ambiguous. The CDR3 length is 12 residues. V dropped 6 bases and J dropped 7 bases, with 13 bases sitting between them. Germline CDR1 is SEHNR and CDR2 is FQNEAQ (reference sequence). CDR3 sequence: CASRLTSGEQYF. DNA of the CDR3: TGTGCCAGCAGACTTACATCGGGTGAGCAGTACTTC.

Ten or more counts support this clonotype. The genes are TRBV20-1 and TRBJ2-6; D perhaps matches TRBD2 (6 bases). CDR1 and CDR2 from the germline V gene are DFQATT and SNEGSKA (reference sequence). The CDR3 length is 18 residues. Deletions cut 3 bases from V and 4 bases from J, with 22 bases between. CDR3 sequence (DNA): TGCAGTGCTAGGACGGTAGTGGAGGGCCCGTCCGGGGCCAACGTCCTGACTTTC. It specifies CSARTVVEGPSGANVLTF.

This clonotype was counted many times. This sequence joins TRBV5-6 and TRBJ2-3; tentatively, D is TRBD1 (6 bases). Trimming shortened V by 6 bases and J by 8 bases, and 10 bases separated the two germline ends. The CDR3 is 11 residues long. Germline values: CDR1 SGHDT, CDR2 YYEEEE. CDR3: CASTLGGTQYF. As DNA, the CDR3 is TGTGCCAGCACGCTAGGGGGTACGCAGTATTTT.

This clonotype was seen many times. The gene calls are TRBV28 and TRBJ2-1; 8 bases are shared with TRBD2. This CDR3 has 20 amino acids. Germline CDR1 MDHEN, CDR2 SYDVKM. The V gene end was trimmed by 6 bases and the J gene end by 8 bases; junction bases not matched to a gene: 27. CDR3 DNA: TGTGCCAGCAGCACCCCCGTCGGGGGGGTCGGGACTAGTCCCGTTGATGAGCAGTTCTTC. Protein product: CASSTPVGGVGTSPVDEQFF.

The chain recombines TRBV5-1 with TRBJ2-2; D is ambiguous. Germline V gene lookup returns CDR1 SGHRS and CDR2 YFSETQ. The CDR3 totals 15 residues. V was shortened by 0 bases and J by 0 bases, with 6 bases between the two germline ends. This chain's CDR3 is CASSLDGSNTGELFF. DNA of the CDR3: TGCGCCAGCAGCTTGGATGGCTCGAACACCGGGGAGCTGTTTTTT.

There are many counts of this clonotype. The chain combines TRBV6-1 with TRBJ1-1, with D maybe TRBD1 (5 bases). V dropped 3 bases and J dropped 1 base, with 9 bases sitting between them. Germline values: CDR1 MNHNS, CDR2 SASEGT. CDR3 length equals 14 residues. DNA of the CDR3: TGTGCCAGCAGTGAGGGACCGGAGAACACTGAAGCTTTCTTT. As protein: CASSEGPENTEAFF.

This clonotype was found many times. This chain joins TRBV2 and TRBJ2-3, with D perhaps TRBD1 (5 bases). The CDR3 spans 11 residues. V shed 4 bases and J shed 12 bases, with 11 bases lying between them. CDR1 and CDR2 from the germline V gene are SNHLY and FYNNEI. The CDR3 spells CASSAGSVQYF. CDR3 coding DNA: TGTGCCAGCAGTGCAGGGTCGGTACAGTATTTT.

This clonotype was found many times. The chain uses TRBV12-3 or TRBV12-4 and TRBJ1-3; D may be TRBD1 (5 bases). The germline V and J ends were trimmed by 3 bases and 1 base, with 7 bases remaining between them. The CDR3 totals 14 residues. CDR3: CASSFWGSGNTIYF. CDR3 sequence (DNA): TGTGCCAGCAGTTTTTGGGGGTCTGGAAACACCATATATTTT.

This clonotype was observed at least ten times. The rearrangement joins TRBV20-1 to TRBJ1-1; D is uncertain. CDR1 is DFQATT, CDR2 SNEGSKA, per germline (reference sequence). The V end was cut by 5 bases, the J end by 7 bases, with 14 bases between. The CDR3 contains 12 residues. The CDR3 DNA reads as TGCAGTGCTCGGGGTGCGGGGAGTGAAGCTTTCTTT. Its translation: CSARGAGSEAFF.

The table lists this clonotype with many counts. V usage is TRBV12-3 or TRBV12-4 and J usage is TRBJ2-1; D might be TRBD1 or TRBD2, each matching 5 bases. Trimming took 6 bases from V and 10 from J, leaving 16 bases between them. The CDR3 runs 13 residues. The CDR3 bases are TGTGCCAGCAGCCAACCCTACGGGACCGAGCAGTTCTTC. Encoded protein: CASSQPYGTEQFF.

The J gene is TRBJ2-1, the V gene TRBV7-3, with a tentative D call TRBD2 (5 bases). The CDR3 contains 14 residues. V was clipped by 5 bases and J by 10 bases, with 18 bases between them. Germline CDR1 reads SGHTA; CDR2 reads FQGTGA. The CDR3 spells CASSRHQLAPEQFF. The CDR3, as DNA: TGTGCCAGCAGCCGACACCAGTTAGCGCCGGAGCAGTTCTTC.

This clonotype showed up many times. V gene TRBV7-2 combines with J gene TRBJ1-2; D gene unclear. CDR1 and CDR2 (germline): SGHTA, FQGNSA. Trimming took off 3 bases at V and 3 bases at J, with 8 bases between the two ends. The CDR3 spans 13 residues. CDR3 coding DNA: TGTGCCAGCAGCTTGCCAGCACACTATGGCTACACCTTC. This encodes CASSLPAHYGYTF.

This clonotype was seen ten or more times. CDR3 sequence reads: CASSRTGLAGGFHEQFF. In DNA form, the CDR3 reads TGTGCCAGCAGTCGCACGGGACTAGCGGGAGGGTTCCATGAGCAGTTCTTC. This chain links TRBV6-5 with TRBJ2-1, with TRBD2 identical over 16 bases. This CDR3 contains 17 residues. Per germline, CDR1 MNHEY and CDR2 SVGAGI. The trim removed 5 bases at V and 8 bases at J, leaving 9 bases unmatched.

In its sample, this clonotype was seen a few times. V usage is TRBV18 and J usage is TRBJ2-3; 7 nucleotides align to TRBD1. Germline loops: CDR1 KGHSH, CDR2 LQKENI. This CDR3 region has 16 residues. The junction had 11 bases not matched to a gene; V was cut back by 5 bases and J by 3 bases. The CDR3 here is CASSTRQGRYTDTQYF. The CDR3 DNA reads as TGTGCCAGCTCAACCCGACAGGGACGCTATACAGATACGCAGTATTTT.

There are many counts of this clonotype. The chain's CDR3 is CASRNSASSTDTQYF. The CDR3 DNA reads as TGTGCCAGCAGAAATAGCGCCTCTAGCACAGATACGCAGTATTTT. The gene calls are TRBV6-1 and TRBJ2-3; a possible D gene is TRBD2 (5 bases). The V gene lost 6 bases and the J gene lost 0 bases, with 13 bases spanning the gap. The germline gives CDR1 MNHNS, CDR2 SASEGT. CDR3 size: 15 residues.

This clonotype was observed at least ten times. The chain couples TRBV12-3 or TRBV12-4 to TRBJ1-2; D is uncertain. This CDR3 contains 13 residues. V was trimmed by 4 bases and J by 9 bases, leaving 15 bases between them. The CDR3 DNA reads TGTGCCAGCAGTTCTACCGGGCTGGCCAGCTACACCTTC. Translating gives CASSSTGLASYTF.

This clonotype was seen repeatedly, ten times or more. The chain combines TRBV5-1 with TRBJ1-2; D is perhaps TRBD1 (6 bases). There are 15 residues in the CDR3. Looked up from germline, CDR1 is SGHRS and CDR2 is YFSETQ. Trimming shortened V by 0 bases and J by 4 bases, and 13 bases separated the two germline ends. CDR3 nucleotide sequence: TGCGCCAGCAGCTTGGAACAGGGTCCTGGCTATGGCTACACCTTC. It encodes CASSLEQGPGYGYTF.

This clonotype has at least ten counts. The chain has TRBV25-1 and TRBJ1-6; possible D gene TRBD1, 5 bases. V lost 4 bases and J 6 bases, leaving 10 bases between the germline ends. This CDR3 contains 14 residues. CDR1 MGHDK and CDR2 SYGVNS come from the germline V gene. The CDR3 region has the DNA TGTGCCAGCAGTGTCGACAGTTTTAATTCACCCCTCCACTTT. This gives the protein CASSVDSFNSPLHF.

This clonotype has a count of ten or more. The chain links TRBV4-1 to TRBJ2-3, with 11 bases that match TRBD2. The CDR3 runs 17 residues. Germline lookup yields CDR1 MGHRA and CDR2 YSYEKL. With V trimmed by 1 base and J by 3 bases, 6 bases remained unmatched. The CDR3 spells CASSQAHTSGGTDTQYF. In nucleotides, the CDR3 is TGCGCCAGCAGCCAAGCCCATACTAGCGGGGGAACAGATACGCAGTATTTT.

This clonotype was counted many times. V and J are TRBV28 and TRBJ1-5; D remains unclear. V dropped 11 bases and J dropped 0 bases, with 8 bases sitting between them. CDR3 length equals 12 residues. Germline CDR1 reads MDHEN; CDR2 reads SYDVKM. Here the CDR3 DNA reads TGTGCCTGTCACAATAGCAATCAGCCCCAGCATTTT. It is translated as CACHNSNQPQHF.

This clonotype has ten or more counts. The CDR3 loop is CSGSIKNTGELFF. The CDR3 DNA is TGCAGCGGGTCTATCAAGAACACCGGGGAGCTGTTTTTT. V is TRBV29-1 and J is TRBJ2-2; D uncertain. Germline CDR1 and CDR2: SQVTM and ANQGSEA. This CDR3 is 13 amino acids long. The ends were cut back, 7 bases at V and 1 base at J, with 10 bases in the middle.

This clonotype was counted many times. V is TRBV20-1 and J is TRBJ2-1; 8 bases map to TRBD1. There are 20 residues in the CDR3. Trimming took 2 bases from V and 0 from J; bases not matched to a gene: 18. The germline V gene has CDR1 DFQATT and CDR2 SNEGSKA (reference sequence). In DNA, the CDR3 is TGCAGTGCTAGAACCCTGAAAGGACAGGGTGAATGGTTCTCCTACAATGAGCAGTTCTTC. This codes for CSARTLKGQGEWFSYNEQFF.

This clonotype was recorded many times. Just one base apart from a much larger clone, this may be a read error. CDR3 in DNA: TGTGCCAGCAGCTTTAGCGGGAGGACAGATACGCAGTATTTT. It encodes CASSFSGRTDTQYF. This chain joins TRBV7-2 and TRBJ2-3; TRBD2 matches at 10 bases. The CDR3 length is 14 residues. V shed 3 bases, J shed 3 bases, and the junction held 0 bases outside the gene matches. The V gene's germline CDR1 is SGHTA and CDR2 FQGNSA.